This TCR beta chain was found in a study of shared clonotypes between healthy human individuals (TCRdb year 2020). General notes on the study: The cohort comprised a couple of women and three men aged 18 to 49 years. For each donor, three plates each were used for CD4 naive and CD4 memory, two plates were used for CD8 naive, and one plate was used for CD8 memory. To estimate repertoire size and how much clonotype sharing occurs between individuals, the study deeply sequenced the blood TCR repertoires of roughly 5 healthy adults. Per donor, leukapheresis produced somewhere between about 0.85 and 9.5 billion PBMCs. Libraries were prepared and TCR repertoires were sequenced by different laboratories using diverse techniques, in order to increase sequencing depth and limit assay-specific biases.

The germline V and J ends show losses of 6 bases and 8 bases respectively, and no gene match explains 11 bases of the junction. CDR3 length: 14 amino acids, cysteine to phenylalanine. Only CDR3 DNA is held: 42 bases, read in frame from base 1. Based on the germline V gene (reference sequence), the CDR1 and CDR2 sequences are MNHNY and SVGAGI. Points on this clone: This clone's antigen is unknown. The input lacks base qualities; no much larger clone sits a single base away.

What the research found in general, with its limitations: Around 5% of naive CD4, 3% to 4% of naive CD8, approximately 2% of memory CD4, and 0.4% of memory CD8 clonotypes were shared across a few donors. The small number of donors limited the genetic and exposure-history diversity represented. Higher generation probabilities were observed for clonotypes shared by all four sorted-subset donors than for non-shared clonotypes. Pairwise subsampling led to the expectation that sequencing depth would affect the degree of clonotype sharing among donors. Rarefaction of sorted-subset datasets indicated incomplete sequencing despite the large sequencing depth. Sampling was restricted to blood, and TCR repertoires in tissue are likely to differ from TCR repertoires in blood. Naive subsets generally had larger estimated clonotype richness than memory subsets did.

TCR CDR3 regions were amplified from genomic DNA by multiplex PCR using the deep immunoSEQ assay. Extracted genomic DNA from each cell subset was distributed evenly across all wells of several immunoSEQ 96-well plates, and each plate was treated as a replicate. For sorted subsets, 200 to 250 ng of genomic DNA, equivalent to 25,000 to 35,000 T cell genomes, went into each replicate PCR. The purified libraries were quantified using a Qubit 3.0 fluorometer, sized with a Bioanalyzer 2100, and then quantified again using the KAPA Library Quantification kit. A separate single-read 150-cycle Illumina NextSeq 550 flow cell was used to sequence each immunoSEQ 96-well plate. The authors processed their data as follows. Because the immunoSEQ output included only junctional sequences and no quality scores, the filtering could not be the same as the filtering used for full-length reads. Sequences were annotated with PyIR, a Python wrapper for IgBLAST v1.9, using IMGT germline references to assign V/J genes and CDR3. Reads were filtered out if the reads had weak V/J assignments (E-value above 1e-6), no CDR3, stop codons, out-of-frame junctions, or ambiguous translated residues. V3J clonotypes were defined as sequences sharing the same inferred V gene, J gene, and CDR3 amino acid sequence. Percentage overlap between repertoires was calculated by dividing the number of shared unique clonotypes by the size of the smaller repertoire. RTK rarefaction, the Chao1 estimator, and Recon v2.1 estimates of unobserved clonotypes were used to assess repertoire richness. Generation probabilities were computed with OLGA for all TCRbeta clonotypes obtained by the gDNA method from a handful of donors. The immuneACCESS repertoire file appears here via TCRdb, limited to in-frame rearrangements. These files lack a portion of the clones; in checked studies, under half of the deficit traces to unresolved V genes, and the cause of the others is not known. V, J and clone size are those of that table, while D and trimming were read from the DNA. The sample table holds around 700,000 clones, of which 74% were seen once. 1.5% to 2% of the sample comes from the top ten.

Healthy HIV-negative adults with no recently reported acute infections or vaccinations were included as donors. Every donor was a Caucasian adult residing in Nashville, Tennessee, USA. CD4+ T cells were enriched by magnetic negative selection; naive cells were then positively selected on CD45RA, and the negative fraction formed the memory subset. After blood collection by leukapheresis, PBMCs were isolated using Ficoll-Histopaque density gradient centrifugation and then cryopreserved in the vapor phase of liquid nitrogen. Analytical flow cytometry was used to check the purity and quantity of every magnetically sorted T cell population. Genomic DNA was isolated from each sorted fraction and quantified by UV absorbance on a Nanodrop 2000c.

The rearranged segments are TRBV6-6 and TRBJ1-2; TRBD1 matches 8 bases in the middle. The source of this sequence is a woman younger than 45 in good health. The specimen sequenced was memory CD4+ T cells sorted from blood. Reading the label with the study, this specimen's cell subset or site is: CD45RA-negative fraction. Read as DNA, the sequence is TGTGCCAGCAGCCCGACAGACAGGGGACACGGCTACACCTTC. It translates as CASSPTDRGHGYTF.